This T cell receptor (beta chain) was identified during a study of T-cell reconstitution after alpha-beta-depleted transplantation in children. The V end lost 4 bases, the J end lost 0 bases, and 10 bases lay between the germline ends. The CDR3 extends over 14 amino acids. Germline V gene sequence: CDR1 MNHEY, CDR2 SVGAGI. Study-level results: After one year, T-cell counts and TCRbeta diversity mostly came from new T cells.

This clonotype was counted between two and nine times. The antigen is unknown. For TCRbeta, the library was prepared with unique molecular identifiers. From the PCR reads, TCRdb called clonotypes with MiXCR, one entry per CDR3 protein. Here the sample spans 250,000 to 400,000 distinct CDR3 sequences, around 20% being singletons. The input for sequencing was PBMCs, mostly from graft donor cells, taken 180 days after TCRalphabeta/CD19-depleted stem cell transplant. V is TRBV6-5 and J is TRBJ2-7, with D unclear. The receptor was isolated from a male patient aged 10 to 17 who had a stem cell transplant for acute lymphoblastic leukemia, so the T cells may come from the graft donor. As DNA, the CDR3 is TGTGCCAGCAGTTTCGACCCATACTCCTACGAGCAGTACTTC. Translated: CASSFDPYSYEQYF.